This T cell receptor beta chain was identified in a study of T cells after yellow fever vaccination. This clonotype was detected many times. As yet, its antigen is unknown. The ends were cut back, 5 bases at V and 7 bases at J, with 12 bases in the middle. The CDR3 spans 14 residues. Germline V gene sequence: CDR1 SGHAT, CDR2 FQNNGV. TCRdb processed the 5' RACE reads anew with MiXCR; each CDR3 protein has one entry. The sample shows around 160,000 distinct CDR3 sequences, about 7% of them seen only once. General study findings and limits: The secondary response was weaker, and its peak arrived faster, on day 5 versus 15.

The chain recombines TRBV11-2 with TRBJ1-6, with unresolved D. Sequences were derived from CD4+ T cells sorted from PBMCs, sampled more than 4 days after the first yellow fever vaccination. This clonotype originated in a man aged 18 to 29 who received the YFV17D yellow fever vaccine. The CDR3 loop is CASSRTPRNSPLHF. CDR3 bases: TGTGCCAGCAGCCGGACTCCTAGGAATTCACCCCTCCACTTT. The full variable domain, with the rest looked up from reference TRBV11-2 and TRBJ1-6, is EAGVAQSPRYKIIEKRQSVAFWCNPISGHATLYWYQQILGQGPKLLIQFQNNGVVDDSQLPKDRFSAERLKGVDSTLKIQPAKLEDSAVYLCASSRTPRNSPLHFGNGTRLTVT.